The source of this T cell receptor (beta chain) is a study of human versus mouse CDR3 diversity and MHC coevolution (dated by TCRdb to 2016 to 2017). With respect to the entire study: According to reports, the immunoSEQ assay detects one in 200,000 T cells and minimizes multiplex PCR amplification bias. Across mouse and human samples, each sample had between about 0.6 x 10^7 and 1.7 x 10^7 valid reads. Human naive CD4 T cell repertoires served as a reference for TCR selection on multiple MHC II alleles, compared against human-TCR-locus transgenic mice with single MHC II. The human cohort comprised three healthy volunteer blood donors, one aged 30 to 40, one aged 40 to 50 and one aged 60 to 69 at collection.

The research as a whole found: The lowest clonal inequality scores among all compared groups were observed in most of the three human donors. iCHAO1 estimates gave humans the largest TCR beta repertoire, about 1.6 million clonotypes, attributed likely to selection by multiple MHC II molecules. Repertoire diversity was not considered directly comparable between humans and mice because human T cells were selected on 5 to 7 MHC II alleles. On average, humans had more CDR3 deletions and insertions than mice did, pointing to greater exonuclease and TdT activity.

As regards this clone: Its antigen target is currently unknown. No much larger clonotype is one base removed from it; base qualities were not supplied.

Naive CD4 T cells, defined as CD45RO-negative and CD62L-positive, were isolated from PBMCs by fluorescence-activated cell sorting. About 50 ml of fresh peripheral blood was collected from each donor, and PBMCs were isolated by Ficoll density centrifugation. Cell sorting was carried out on a FACSAria III instrument, and a purity above 95% was achieved for all samples. The QIAGEN blood and tissue kit was used to extract genomic DNA from the sorted cells, and that DNA was then quantified on a NanoDrop 1000. Using multiplex PCR of genomic DNA, the immunoSEQ platform deep sequenced and quantified the TCR alpha and beta chains. The authors' pipeline ran thus. TCR sequences were annotated using IMGT gene and region definitions. As a stand-in for the preselection repertoire, out-of-frame rearrangements were used and set against in-frame clonotypes. The iCHAO1 estimator supplied with the immunoSEQ platform was used to estimate repertoire size. Clonal inequality was measured with a Gini index on in-frame amino acid clonotypes, based on the Lorenz curve. Shared clonotypes were counted with the intersect function of the R package tcR, and similarity was scored with the Jaccard index. The R prcomp function was used without normalization to run principal component analysis of V, J and V-J usage frequencies. This immuneACCESS table, as held by TCRdb, lists in-frame sequences with V and J called but not all clones. Of the missing ones, under half trace to an unresolved V gene in checked studies; the others have no known cause. The D gene and trimming were derived from the DNA, and the V and J assignments and clone size from that table. Counted in this sample were around 59,000 clones; roughly 93% of them appeared once. The ten largest clones represent approximately 17% of the sample.

This clonotype was sampled from a person in their 60s in good health. The specimen was naive CD4+ T cells from blood. Read against the paper, the sample's cell subset or site label means: CD45RO-negative CD62L-positive naive CD4 T cells.

The bases read TGTGCCAGCAGTGACTCGAAAACTCGACCCCCTCCGGGAGTATCCAGCCTGCGGAAAGAGACCCAGTACTTC. Translated, it gives CASSDSKTRPPPGVSSLRKETQYF. Recombination connected TRBV6-4 to TRBJ2-5; TRBD2 is possibly the D segment (6 matching bases). The CDR3 has 24 amino acids, counting the end cysteine and phenylalanine. Of all the DNA, just the CDR3 is kept, 72 bases in frame from base 1. The germline V gene yields MRHNA for CDR1 and SNTAGT for CDR2. A distance of 38 bases separates the germline ends of V and J, which lose 0 bases and 3 bases respectively.